Presented here are 4 T cell receptor beta chains from one specimen sequenced in a study of cytomegalovirus exposure and HLA in healthy donors. The PCR was carried out with 60 Vbeta primers and 13 Jbeta primers. Libraries were prepared by immunoSEQ multiplex PCR; TCRdb keeps only in-frame clonotypes and omits some of them. The data contain about 170,000 clones, around 83% of them singletons. Input material: PBMCs. All receptors derive from a man aged 25-45 years in good health and CMV-seropositive.

V usage is TRBV7-2 and J usage is TRBJ2-3; TRBD1 matches at 9 bases. Germline trimming cut 5 bases from V and 14 bases from J; bases unmatched to any gene: 8. The CDR3 is 12 residues long. The germline V gene has CDR1 SGHTA and CDR2 FQGNSA. The CDR3 sequence is CASSHVQGALYF. The CDR3 nucleotides are TGTGCCAGCAGCCACGTACAGGGGGCCCTGTATTTT.

In its sample, this clone was seen once. J is TRBJ2-5 and V is TRBV2, with 8 bases that match TRBD1. This CDR3 is built from 18 residues. V shed 3 bases, J shed 7 bases, and the junction held 19 bases outside the gene matches. Per the germline V gene, CDR1 is SNHLY and CDR2 is FYNNEI. For the CDR3, the DNA is TGTGCCAGCAGTGAGGGACAGGCCGATTACCTTCCCTTCTGGACCCAGTACTTC. Its protein product is CASSEGQADYLPFWTQYF.

The chain employs TRBV7-9 and TRBJ2-7; TRBD2 matches 7 bases. V shed 3 bases, J shed 5 bases, and the junction held 7 bases outside the gene matches. The length of the CDR3 is 14 residues. Germline CDR1 reads SEHNR; CDR2 reads FQNEAQ (reference sequence). The CDR3 DNA sequence: TGTGCCAGCAGCTTGGACGGGAGGTCGCACGAGCAGTACGTC. It codes for CASSLDGRSHEQYV.

This clone came up once. This chain links TRBV29-1 with TRBJ1-5, with TRBD1 as a possible D gene (6 bases). The germline gives CDR1 SQVTM, CDR2 ANQGSEA. This CDR3 is 13 amino acids long. The V gene lost 6 bases and the J gene lost 5 bases, with 14 bases spanning the gap. CDR3 in amino acids: CSVRDTSHQPQHF. DNA for the CDR3: TGCAGCGTCCGGGACACCTCCCATCAGCCCCAGCATTTT.